This T cell receptor (beta chain) is drawn from a study of T-cell reconstitution after alpha-beta-depleted transplantation in children. The V end lost 0 bases, the J end lost 6 bases, and 19 bases lay between the germline ends. In germline, CDR1 is DFQATT, CDR2 SNEGSKA (reference sequence). The CDR3 loop spans 16 amino acids. Of note for this clonotype: Its matching antigen is unknown.

The library targeted TCRbeta and was prepared with unique molecular identifiers. Using its own MiXCR run on the PCR reads, TCRdb lists one record per CDR3 protein. The table shows some 290,000 distinct CDR3 sequences, with roughly 21% occurring only once. Regarding the study as a whole: Once a year had passed after transplant, T-cell counts and diversity came mostly from newly produced T cells.

The TCR originated in a male patient younger than 18 who had a stem cell transplant for acute lymphoblastic leukemia, so the T cells may come from the graft donor. This chain connects TRBV20-1 to TRBJ2-3; a weak D match, TRBD1 (5 bases). Material: PBMCs, mostly from graft donor cells, obtained 180 days after TCRalphabeta/CD19-depleted stem cell transplant. CDR3 loop: CSARDAKGVRPDTQYF. As DNA, the CDR3 is TGCAGTGCTAGAGATGCAAAAGGGGTCAGACCGGATACGCAGTATTTT.